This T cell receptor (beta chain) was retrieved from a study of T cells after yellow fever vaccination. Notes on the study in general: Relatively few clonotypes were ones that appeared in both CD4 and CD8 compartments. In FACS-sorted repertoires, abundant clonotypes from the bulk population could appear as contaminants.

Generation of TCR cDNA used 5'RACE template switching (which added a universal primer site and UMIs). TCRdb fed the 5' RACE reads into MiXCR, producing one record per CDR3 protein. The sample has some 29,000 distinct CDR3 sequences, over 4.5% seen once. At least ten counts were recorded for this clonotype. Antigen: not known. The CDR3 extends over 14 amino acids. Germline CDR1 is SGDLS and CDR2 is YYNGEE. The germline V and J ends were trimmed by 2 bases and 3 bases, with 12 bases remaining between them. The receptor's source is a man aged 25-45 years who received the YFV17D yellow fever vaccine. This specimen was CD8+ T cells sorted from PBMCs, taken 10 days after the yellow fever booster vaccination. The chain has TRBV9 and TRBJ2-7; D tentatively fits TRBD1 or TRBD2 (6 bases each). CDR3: CASSVGGDNYEQYF. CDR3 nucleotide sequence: TGTGCCAGCAGCGTTGGCGGGGACAACTACGAGCAGTACTTC.